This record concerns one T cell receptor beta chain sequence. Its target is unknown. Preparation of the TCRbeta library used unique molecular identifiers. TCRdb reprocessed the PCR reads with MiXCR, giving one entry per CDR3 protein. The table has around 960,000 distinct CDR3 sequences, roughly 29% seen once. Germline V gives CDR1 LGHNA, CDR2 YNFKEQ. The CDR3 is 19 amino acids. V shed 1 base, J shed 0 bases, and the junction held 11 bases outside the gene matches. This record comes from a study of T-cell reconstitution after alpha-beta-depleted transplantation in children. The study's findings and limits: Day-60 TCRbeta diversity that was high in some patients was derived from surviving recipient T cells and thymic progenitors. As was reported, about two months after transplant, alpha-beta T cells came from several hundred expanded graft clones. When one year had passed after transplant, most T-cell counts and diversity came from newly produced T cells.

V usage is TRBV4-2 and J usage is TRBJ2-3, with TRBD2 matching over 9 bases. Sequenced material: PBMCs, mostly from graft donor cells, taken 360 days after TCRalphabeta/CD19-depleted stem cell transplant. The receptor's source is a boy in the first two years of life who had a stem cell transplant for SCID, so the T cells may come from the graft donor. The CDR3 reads CASSQAGVAGVTSTDTQYF. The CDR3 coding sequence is TGTGCCAGCAGCCAAGCCGGAGTAGCGGGGGTAACTAGCACAGATACGCAGTATTTT.